The sequence of this T cell receptor beta chain was determined in a study of shared T cell receptors in the human thymus. The CDR3 sequence is 17 residues long. With V trimmed by 3 bases and J by 0 bases, 8 bases remained unmatched. The V gene's germline CDR1 is KGHSH and CDR2 LQKENI. Only in-frame clones appear in the TCRdb table, and some are missing; sequencing was by immunoSEQ multiplex PCR. This sample has a few hundred thousand clones, with about 95% found just once. This chain joins TRBV18 and TRBJ1-5, with 7 nucleotides matching TRBD1. The sample taken for sequencing was thymocytes. This receptor was obtained from a human donor. DNA for the CDR3: TGTGCCAGCTCACCTTTCGGGACAGACAATAGCAATCAGCCCCAGCATTTT. Translated, it gives CASSPFGTDNSNQPQHF.